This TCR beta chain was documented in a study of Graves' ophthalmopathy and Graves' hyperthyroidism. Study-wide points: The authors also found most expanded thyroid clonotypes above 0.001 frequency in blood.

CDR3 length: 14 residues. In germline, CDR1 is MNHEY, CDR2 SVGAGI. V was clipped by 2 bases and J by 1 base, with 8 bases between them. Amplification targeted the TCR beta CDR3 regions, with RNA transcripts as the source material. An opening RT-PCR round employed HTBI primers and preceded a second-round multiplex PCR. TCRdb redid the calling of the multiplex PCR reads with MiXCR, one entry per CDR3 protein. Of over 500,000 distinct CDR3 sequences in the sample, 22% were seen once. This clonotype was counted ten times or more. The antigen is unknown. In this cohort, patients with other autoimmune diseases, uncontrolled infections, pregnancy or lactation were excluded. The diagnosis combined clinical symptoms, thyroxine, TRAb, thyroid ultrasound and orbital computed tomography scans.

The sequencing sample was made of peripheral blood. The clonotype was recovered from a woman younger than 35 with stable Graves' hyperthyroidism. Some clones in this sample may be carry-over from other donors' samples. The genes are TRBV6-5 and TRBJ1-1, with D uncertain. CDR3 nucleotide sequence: TGTGCCAGCAGTTACACCCAGGAGAACACTGAAGCTTTCTTT. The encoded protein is CASSYTQENTEAFF.